These 10 T cell receptor beta chains came from one sample sequenced in a study of T cell repertoires in cytomegalovirus infection. These receptors have no known antigen. MiXCR was run by TCRdb on the reads, yielding one entry per CDR3 protein. The sample has 700,000 to 900,000 distinct CDR3 sequences, roughly 29% seen once. The sequenced sample was cultured CD8+ T cells from PBMCs, obtained from culture after CMV antigen stimulation. All receptors derive from a human donor in good health (CMV status not recorded). Some clones in this sample may be carry-over from other donors' samples.

The chain recombines TRBV27 with TRBJ1-5; a weak D match, TRBD1 (5 bases). The germline V and J ends were trimmed by 5 bases and 10 bases, with 12 bases remaining between them. CDR3 length: 12 residues. Germline CDR1 and CDR2: MNHEY and SMNVEV (reference sequence). As DNA, the CDR3 is TGTGCCAGCAGTGGGAGGGGTTCACCCCAGCATTTT. Translated, it gives CASSGRGSPQHF.

This clonotype has only a few counts. The J gene is TRBJ1-4, the V gene TRBV7-6; D is undetermined. Germline V gene sequence: CDR1 SGHVS, CDR2 FNYEAQ. The V end was cut by 1 base, the J end by 7 bases, with 13 bases between. The CDR3 covers 15 residues. This CDR3 is CASSLEVGEGEKLFF. For the CDR3, the DNA is TGTGCCAGCAGCTTAGAGGTGGGCGAGGGTGAAAAACTGTTTTTT.

This clonotype was counted a few times. V and J are TRBV19 and TRBJ2-1; D unresolved. The CDR3 sequence is 14 residues long. Deletions cut 8 bases from V and 0 bases from J, with 11 bases between. The germline V gene encodes CDR1 LNHDA and CDR2 SQIVND (reference sequence). CDR3 amino acids: CASLGVGSYNEQFF. CDR3 nucleotide sequence: TGTGCCAGTCTTGGGGTTGGCTCCTACAATGAGCAGTTCTTC.

The genes are TRBV29-1 and TRBJ2-1; D is uncertain. The CDR3 spans 13 residues. Trimming took 6 bases from V and 5 from J, leaving 14 bases between them. In germline, CDR1 is SQVTM, CDR2 ANQGSEA. CDR3 nucleotide sequence: TGCAGCGTGGCGACGACACCAAACAATGAGCAGTTCTTC. Protein: CSVATTPNNEQFF.

The CDR3 coding sequence is TGTGCTAGTGGTTTGATAATCAGCTCCTACAATGAGCAGTTCTTC. Translated: CASGLIISSYNEQFF. V and J are TRBV12-5 and TRBJ2-1; D unresolved. V lost 2 bases to trimming and J lost 0 bases, with 8 bases between them. Germline V gene data show CDR1 as LGHNT and CDR2 as FRNRAP. There are 15 residues in the CDR3. The full variable domain, in which reference TRBV12-5 and TRBJ2-1 provide the parts outside the CDR3, is DARVTQTPRHKVTEMGQEVTMRCQPILGHNTVFWYRQTMMQGLELLAYFRNRAPLDDSGMPKDRFSAEMPDATLATLKIQPSEPRDSAVYFCASGLIISSYNEQFFGPGTRLTVL.

The genes are TRBV5-1 and TRBJ1-3; 9 positions agree with TRBD1. Germline CDR1 reads SGHRS; CDR2 reads YFSETQ. With V trimmed by 0 bases and J by 0 bases, 10 bases remained unmatched. The CDR3 loop spans 19 amino acids. This chain's CDR3 is CASSLAVLGQGYSGNTIYF. The CDR3 DNA reads TGCGCCAGCAGCTTGGCCGTGTTGGGACAGGGATACTCTGGAAACACCATATATTTT.

This chain links TRBV28 with TRBJ2-1; 9 bases are a match to TRBD1. V trimming: 4 bases; J trimming: 1 base; junction bases outside the gene matches: 23. CDR3 length equals 22 residues. Germline CDR1 MDHEN, CDR2 SYDVKM. The DNA for the CDR3 is TGTGCCAGCAGTTACCCCTTTCCGGGACAGGGTAATTCCATCGGTTCCTACAATGAGCAGTTCTTC. Protein: CASSYPFPGQGNSIGSYNEQFF.

This clonotype turned up a few times. The rearrangement links TRBV6-6 to TRBJ2-7; D may be TRBD1 (6 bases). Germline V gives CDR1 MNHNY, CDR2 SVGAGI (reference sequence). The CDR3 is 13 residues long. V was shortened by 2 bases and J by 2 bases, with 7 bases between the two germline ends. CDR3 DNA sequence: TGTGCCAGCAGTTACGGACAGACCTACGAGCAGTACGTC. This gives the protein CASSYGQTYEQYV.

This clonotype has more than one count but fewer than ten. The rearrangement uses TRBV20-1 and TRBJ2-7, with 8 bases identical to TRBD1. The CDR3 length is 16 residues. CDR1 is DFQATT, CDR2 SNEGSKA, per germline (reference sequence). Germline trimming cut 0 bases from V and 0 bases from J; bases unmatched to any gene: 7. The CDR3 region is CSARDLRQGISYEQYF. The CDR3 DNA follows: TGCAGTGCTAGAGATCTACGACAGGGGATCTCCTACGAGCAGTACTTC.

This clonotype was counted many times. The V call is TRBV7-6, the J call TRBJ2-1, with 7 bases matching TRBD1. The V gene end was trimmed by 5 bases and the J gene end by 8 bases; junction bases not matched to a gene: 9. The CDR3 totals 14 residues. Germline V gene data show CDR1 as SGHVS and CDR2 as FNYEAQ. Here the CDR3 reads CASSGTGTDDEQFF. CDR3 nucleotide sequence: TGTGCCAGCAGCGGGACGGGGACAGATGATGAGCAGTTCTTC. Variable domain in full (rest from reference TRBV7-6 and TRBJ2-1): GAGVSQSPRYKVTKRGQDVALRCDPISGHVSLYWYRQALGQGPEFLTYFNYEAQQDKSGLPNDRFSAERPEGSISTLTIQRTEQRDSAMYRCASSGTGTDDEQFFGPGTRLTVL.